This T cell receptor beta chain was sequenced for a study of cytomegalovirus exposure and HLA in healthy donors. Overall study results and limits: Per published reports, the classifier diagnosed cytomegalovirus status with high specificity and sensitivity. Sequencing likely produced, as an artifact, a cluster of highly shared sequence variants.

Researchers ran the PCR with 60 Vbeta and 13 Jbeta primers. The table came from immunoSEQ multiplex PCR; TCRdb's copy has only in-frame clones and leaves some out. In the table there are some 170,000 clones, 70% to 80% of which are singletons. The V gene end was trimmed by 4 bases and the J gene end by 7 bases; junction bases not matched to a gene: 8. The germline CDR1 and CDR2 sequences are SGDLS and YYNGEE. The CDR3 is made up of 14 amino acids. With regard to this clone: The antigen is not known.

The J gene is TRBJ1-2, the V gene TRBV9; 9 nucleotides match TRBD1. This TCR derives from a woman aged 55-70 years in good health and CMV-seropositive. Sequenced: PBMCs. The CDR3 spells CASSPQGAGVGYTF. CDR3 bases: TGTGCCAGCAGCCCACAGGGGGCGGGGGTTGGCTACACCTTC.